Below, 2 T cell receptor beta chains from the same sample are listed, as sequenced in a study of human T cells and chemical hapten exposure. From the 5' RACE reads, TCRdb called clonotypes with MiXCR, one entry per CDR3 protein. The sample yields 110,000 or so distinct CDR3 sequences, roughly 18% seen once. Someone pulled total RNA out of unfractionated whole blood. These receptors were collected from a human donor in good health.

J is TRBJ2-3 and V is TRBV2, with D perhaps given as TRBD1 or TRBD2 (5 bases each). The CDR3 is 17 residues long. CDR1 and CDR2 from the germline V gene are SNHLY and FYNNEI. The V end was cut by 2 bases, the J end by 6 bases, with 21 bases between. The CDR3, as DNA: TGTGCCAGCAGTGAACCCCCGGAGGCTAAGGGACCGGATACGCAGTATTTT. This codes for CASSEPPEAKGPDTQYF.

This clonotype was counted a few times. V is TRBV28 and J is TRBJ2-5, with D perhaps TRBD1 (5 bases). The V gene's germline CDR1 is MDHEN and CDR2 SYDVKM. V was clipped by 5 bases and J by 5 bases, with 24 bases between them. The length of the CDR3 is 17 residues. The CDR3 protein is CASSGAPTLGILETQYF. CDR3 DNA: TGTGCCAGCAGTGGGGCCCCGACTCTAGGGATTTTGGAGACCCAGTACTTC.